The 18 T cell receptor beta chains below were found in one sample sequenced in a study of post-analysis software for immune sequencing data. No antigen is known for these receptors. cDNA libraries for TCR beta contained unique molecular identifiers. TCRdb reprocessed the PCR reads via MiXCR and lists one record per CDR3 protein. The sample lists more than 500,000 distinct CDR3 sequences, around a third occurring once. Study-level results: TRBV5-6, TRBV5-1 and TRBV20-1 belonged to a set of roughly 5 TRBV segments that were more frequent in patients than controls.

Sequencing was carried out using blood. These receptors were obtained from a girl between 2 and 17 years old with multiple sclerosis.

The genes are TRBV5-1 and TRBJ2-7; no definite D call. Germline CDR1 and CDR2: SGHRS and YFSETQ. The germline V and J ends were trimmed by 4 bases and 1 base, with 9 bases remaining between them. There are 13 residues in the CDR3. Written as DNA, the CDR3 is TGCGCCAGCAGCCAACAGACGTCCTACGAGCAGTACTTC. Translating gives CASSQQTSYEQYF. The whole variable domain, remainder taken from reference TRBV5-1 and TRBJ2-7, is KAGVTQTPRYLIKTRGQQVTLSCSPISGHRSVSWYQQTPGQGLQFLFEYFSETQRNKGNFPGRFSGRQFSNSRSEMNVSTLELGDSALYLCASSQQTSYEQYFGPGTRLTVT.

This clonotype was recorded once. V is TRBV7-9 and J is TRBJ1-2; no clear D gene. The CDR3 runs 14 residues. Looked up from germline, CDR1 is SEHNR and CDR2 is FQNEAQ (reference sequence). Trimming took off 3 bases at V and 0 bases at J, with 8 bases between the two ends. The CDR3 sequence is CASSFPLTNYGYTF. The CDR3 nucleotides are TGTGCCAGCAGCTTCCCTCTCACTAACTATGGCTACACCTTC.

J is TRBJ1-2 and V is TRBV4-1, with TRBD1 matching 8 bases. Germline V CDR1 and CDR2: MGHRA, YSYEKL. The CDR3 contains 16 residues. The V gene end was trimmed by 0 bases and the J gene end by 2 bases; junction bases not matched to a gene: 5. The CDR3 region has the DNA TGCGCCAGCAGCCAAGATTCCCGGACAGGGAACTATGGCTACACCTTC. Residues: CASSQDSRTGNYGYTF.

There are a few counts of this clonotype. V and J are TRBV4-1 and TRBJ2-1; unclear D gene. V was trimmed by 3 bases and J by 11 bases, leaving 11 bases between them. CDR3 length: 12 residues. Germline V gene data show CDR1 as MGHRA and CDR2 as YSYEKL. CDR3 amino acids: CASSHSSPKQFF. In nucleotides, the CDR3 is TGCGCCAGCAGCCATTCTAGTCCGAAGCAGTTCTTC.

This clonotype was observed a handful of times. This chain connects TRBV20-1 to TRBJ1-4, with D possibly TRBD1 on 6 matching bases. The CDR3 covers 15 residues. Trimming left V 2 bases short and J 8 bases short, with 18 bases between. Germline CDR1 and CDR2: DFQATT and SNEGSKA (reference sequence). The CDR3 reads CSARLPQGRGEKLFF. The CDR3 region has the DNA TGCAGTGCTAGATTACCACAGGGCCGGGGAGAAAAACTGTTTTTT.

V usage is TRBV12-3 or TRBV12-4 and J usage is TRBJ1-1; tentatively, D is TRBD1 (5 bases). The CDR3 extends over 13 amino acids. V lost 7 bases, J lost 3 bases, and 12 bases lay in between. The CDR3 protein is CASNPGGYTEAFF. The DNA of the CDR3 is TGTGCCAGCAATCCTGGGGGGTACACTGAAGCTTTCTTT.

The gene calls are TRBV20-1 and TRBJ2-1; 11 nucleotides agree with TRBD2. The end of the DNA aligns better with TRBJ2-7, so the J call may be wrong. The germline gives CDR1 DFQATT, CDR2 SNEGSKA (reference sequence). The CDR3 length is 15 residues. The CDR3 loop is CSARDSGGAPYEQYF. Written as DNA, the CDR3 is TGCAGTGCTAGAGATAGCGGGGGGGCTCCCTACGAGCAGTACTTC.

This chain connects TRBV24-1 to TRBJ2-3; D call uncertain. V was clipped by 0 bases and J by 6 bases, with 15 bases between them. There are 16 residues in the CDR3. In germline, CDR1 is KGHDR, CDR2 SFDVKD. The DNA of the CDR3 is TGTGCCACCAGTGATTTGGCAGGACGGATGGCCGATACGCAGTATTTT. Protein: CATSDLAGRMADTQYF.

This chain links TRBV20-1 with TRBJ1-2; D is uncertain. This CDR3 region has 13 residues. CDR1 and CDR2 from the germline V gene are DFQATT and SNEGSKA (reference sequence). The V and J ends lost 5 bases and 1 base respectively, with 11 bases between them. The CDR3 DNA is TGCAGTGCTCGAACGGGCAGTAACTATGGCTACACCTTC. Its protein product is CSARTGSNYGYTF.

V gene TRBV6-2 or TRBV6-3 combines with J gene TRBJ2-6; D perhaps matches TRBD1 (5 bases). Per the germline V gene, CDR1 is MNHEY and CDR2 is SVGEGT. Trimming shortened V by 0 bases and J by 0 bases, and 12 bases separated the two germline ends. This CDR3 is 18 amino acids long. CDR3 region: CASSYSVRVYSGANVLTF. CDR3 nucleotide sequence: TGTGCCAGCAGTTACTCGGTCAGGGTCTACTCTGGGGCCAACGTCCTGACTTTC.

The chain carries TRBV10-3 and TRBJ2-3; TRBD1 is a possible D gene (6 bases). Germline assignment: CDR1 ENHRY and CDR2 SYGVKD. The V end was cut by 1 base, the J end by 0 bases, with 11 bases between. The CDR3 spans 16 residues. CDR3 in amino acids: CAISEYSGQSTDTQYF. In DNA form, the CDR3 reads TGTGCCATCAGTGAGTATTCAGGACAGAGCACAGATACGCAGTATTTT.

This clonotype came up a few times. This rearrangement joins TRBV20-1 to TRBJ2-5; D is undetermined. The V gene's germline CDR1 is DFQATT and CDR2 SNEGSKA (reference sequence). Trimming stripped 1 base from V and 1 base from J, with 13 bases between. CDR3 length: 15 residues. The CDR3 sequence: CSARGFATLQETQYF. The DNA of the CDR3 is TGCAGTGCTAGAGGGTTCGCAACCCTCCAAGAGACCCAGTACTTC.

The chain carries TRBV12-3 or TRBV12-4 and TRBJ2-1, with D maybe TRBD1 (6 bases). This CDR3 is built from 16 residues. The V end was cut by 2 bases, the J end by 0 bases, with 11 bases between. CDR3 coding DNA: TGTGCCAGCAGTTTAATACAGGGAAGCTCCTACAATGAGCAGTTCTTC. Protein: CASSLIQGSSYNEQFF.

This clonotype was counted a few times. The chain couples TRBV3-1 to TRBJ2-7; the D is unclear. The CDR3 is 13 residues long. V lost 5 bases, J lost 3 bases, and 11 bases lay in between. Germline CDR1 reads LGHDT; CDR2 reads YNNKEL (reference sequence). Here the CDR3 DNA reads TGTGCCAGCAGCGGGAATCCTTTCTACGAGCAGTACTTC. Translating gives CASSGNPFYEQYF.

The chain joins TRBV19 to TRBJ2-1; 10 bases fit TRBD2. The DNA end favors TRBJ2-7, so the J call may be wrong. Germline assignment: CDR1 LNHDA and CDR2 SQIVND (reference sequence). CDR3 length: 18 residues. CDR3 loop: CASSGDTLAGASYNEQYF. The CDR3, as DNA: TGTGCCAGTAGTGGAGACACTCTAGCGGGGGCCTCCTACAATGAGCAGTACTTC.

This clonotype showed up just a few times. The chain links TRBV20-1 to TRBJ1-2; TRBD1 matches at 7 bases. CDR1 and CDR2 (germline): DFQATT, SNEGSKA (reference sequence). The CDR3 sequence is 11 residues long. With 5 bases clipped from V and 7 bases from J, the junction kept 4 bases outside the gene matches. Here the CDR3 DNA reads TGCAGTGCTGCCGGGACAGTTGGCTACACCTTC. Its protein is CSAAGTVGYTF.

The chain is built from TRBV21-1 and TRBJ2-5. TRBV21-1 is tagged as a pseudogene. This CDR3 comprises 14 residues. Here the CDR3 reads CASSKKDGQETQYF. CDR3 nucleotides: TGTGCCAGCAGCAAAAAGGACGGCCAAGAGACCCAGTACTTC.

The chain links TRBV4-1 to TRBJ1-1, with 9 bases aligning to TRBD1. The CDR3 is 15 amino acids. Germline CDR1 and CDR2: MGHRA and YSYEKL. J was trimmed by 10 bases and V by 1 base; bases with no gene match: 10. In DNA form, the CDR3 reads TGCGCCAGCAGCCAAGTACAGGGGGCGGGGGTAGGAGCTTTCTTT. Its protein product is CASSQVQGAGVGAFF.